These T cell receptor beta chains were read from a single sample in a study of blood T cell repertoires in COVID-19. Profiling relied on immunoSEQ multiplex PCR, and the TCRdb table lists in-frame clones only, not all of them. Of about 160,000 clones in the sample, roughly 78% are singletons; the top ten hold 7.5% to 8.5%. Sequenced input: peripheral blood. These receptors all stem from a woman aged 60 to 75 with COVID-19, enrolled during active disease. Each CDR3 is given with its conserved first and last residue. Fields, in order: clone size, D gene, V gene, J gene, CDR3 DNA, CDR3 protein. The D gene is left open where the match is weak. Clone size is not always given. Where it is, it says once, few, many or a class for expanded clones.

.	TRBD2	TRBV3-1/TRBV3-2	TRBJ2-7	TGTGCCAGCAGCCTAGCGGGCGGGATCTACGAGCAGTACTTC	CASSLAGGIYEQYF
.	TRBD2	TRBV25-1	TRBJ2-5	TGTGCCAGCAGGGCTAGCGGGGGAACGGAGACCCAGTACTTC	CASRASGGTETQYF
.	TRBD1	TRBV5-4	TRBJ1-2	TGTGCCAGCAGCTACCCCAGGGGGCGAGGAGGCTACACCTTC	CASSYPRGRGGYTF
.	TRBD1	TRBV3-1/TRBV3-2	TRBJ1-6	TGTGCCAGCAGCATGAACAGGGGGGTTAATTCACCCCTCCACTTT	CASSMNRGVNSPLHF
once	.	TRBV4-2	TRBJ1-2	TGTGCCAGCAGCCAGAGTGGGGGGGCGAATCTTGGCTACACCTTC	CASSQSGGANLGYTF
.	.	TRBV5-1	TRBJ2-3	TGCGCCAGCAGAGACGGGGTGGGCACAGATACGCAGTATTTT	CASRDGVGTDTQYF
.	.	TRBV4-3	TRBJ2-1	TGCGCCAGCAGCCAGCCCGGGTACGGTGAGCAGTTCTTC	CASSQPGYGEQFF
.	TRBD1	TRBV2	TRBJ1-6	TGTGCCAGCAGGCGCGGACAGGGAGTTAATTCACCCCTCCACTTT	CASRRGQGVNSPLHF
.	.	TRBV19	TRBJ2-3	TGTGCCACCAGGACGGGGGATACGCAGTATTTT	CATRTGDTQYF
many	.	TRBV2	TRBJ1-5	TGTGCCAGCAGACAGGGTGGAGATCAGCCCCAGCATTTT	CASRQGGDQPQHF
few	.	TRBV27	TRBJ2-1	TGTGCCAGCAGGGCAGGGGCGCGCCATGAGCAGTTCTTC	CASRAGARHEQFF
.	TRBD1	TRBV29-1	TRBJ1-2	TGCAGCGTCGACGAGGGACAGGGGGCGGGTGGCTACACCTTC	CSVDEGQGAGGYTF
.	TRBD1	TRBV27	TRBJ1-6	TGTGCCAGCAGTCAAATCAGGGGGCTGGCCTATAATTCACCCCTCCACTTT	CASSQIRGLAYNSPLHF
few	.	TRBV5-6	TRBJ1-5	TGTGCCAGCAGCTTTTATGACAGGTTGGACCAGCCCCAGCATTTT	CASSFYDRLDQPQHF
.	TRBD1	TRBV6-5	TRBJ1-2	TGTGCCTCCCGGGACAGGGAGTCTCCTATTGGTGGCTACACCTTC	CASRDRESPIGGYTF
few	.	TRBV19	TRBJ2-3	TGTGCCAGTAGGGAACTAGCAGCAGATACGCAGTATTTT	CASRELAADTQYF
.	.	TRBV6-1	TRBJ1-5	TGTGCCAGCAGTGAAGCATTACGCTCAGCCCAGCATTTT	CASSEALRSAQHF
once	TRBD1	TRBV28	TRBJ2-5	TGTGCCAGCAGTCCCAGGACAGGGGGCGCGGAGACCCAGTACTTC	CASSPRTGGAETQYF
.	TRBD2	TRBV27	TRBJ2-2	TGTGCCAGCAGTTTTCGAGCGGGAGGGAGGACCGGGGAGCTGTTTTTT	CASSFRAGGRTGELFF
.	TRBD1	TRBV5-1	TRBJ2-7	TGCGCCAGCAGCTTGGGGGTCCAGGGGGCCTCCTACGAGCAGTACTTC	CASSLGVQGASYEQYF
.	TRBD1	TRBV28	TRBJ1-1	TGTGCCAGCAGTTCACAGGGGGCGCAAAGTAAGACTGAAGCTTTCTTT	CASSSQGAQSKTEAFF
.	.	TRBV4-1	TRBJ1-4	TGCGCCAGCAGCCAAGAATTCGGGGGTGCGGTTGAAAAACTGTTTTTT	CASSQEFGGAVEKLFF
.	TRBD1	TRBV7-2	TRBJ1-2	TGTGCCAGCAGCCCCAACCCAGGGGGTGGTGGCTACACCTTC	CASSPNPGGGGYTF
.	.	TRBV12-5	TRBJ1-1	TGTGCTAGTGGTTTCCCCCCGGGTGAGGTTTTCTTT	CASGFPPGEVFF
.	TRBD2	TRBV4-3	TRBJ2-2	TGCGCCAGCAGCCAAGAGGAGGTAGCGGGAGGCACCGGGGAGCTGTTTTTT	CASSQEEVAGGTGELFF
.	.	TRBV5-5	TRBJ2-7	TGTGCCAGCAGTTTGACCGGGTCCGGGTTGGGCTACGAGCAGTACTTC	CASSLTGSGLGYEQYF
.	.	TRBV2	TRBJ1-4	TGTGCCAGCAGTGTTCAGGGTCGAGAAAAACTGTTTTTT	CASSVQGREKLFF
.	.	TRBV30	TRBJ1-4	TGTGCCTGGAGTGTATTCCGGACACATCCAACTAATGAAAAACTGTTTTTT	CAWSVFRTHPTNEKLFF
.	TRBD2	TRBV29-1	TRBJ2-7	TGCAGCGTTGATGCGAACTTCGGGGGGGACCTTACCTCCTACGAGCAGTACTTC	CSVDANFGGDLTSYEQYF
.	TRBD1	TRBV4-1	TRBJ1-5	TGCGCCAGCAGCCAAGATTCCGGGACAGGTTTTCGACCCCAGCATTTT	CASSQDSGTGFRPQHF
few	TRBD1	TRBV15	TRBJ1-1	TGTGCCACCAGCGGGATGGGACAGCTGGAGATTATGAACACTGAAGCTTTCTTT	CATSGMGQLEIMNTEAFF
.	.	TRBV19	TRBJ1-2	TGTGCCAGTAGTATTGGGGGACGGCGGGGCGGCTACACCTTC	CASSIGGRRGGYTF
.	.	TRBV28	TRBJ1-5	TGTGCCAGCAGTCGACAGGAGGCGAGCAATCAGCCCCAGCATTTT	CASSRQEASNQPQHF
.	.	TRBV19	TRBJ1-4	TGTGCCAGCCACCCCACAGGGTTCTCGGAAAAACTGTTTTTT	CASHPTGFSEKLFF
.	TRBD1	TRBV2	TRBJ2-7	TGTGCCAGCAGACTAACAAGGACAGGGGAAAGGTACGAGCAGTACTTC	CASRLTRTGERYEQYF
.	.	TRBV29-1	TRBJ1-2	TGCAGCGTCCAGGGGTCGCGATATGGCTACACCTTC	CSVQGSRYGYTF
.	.	TRBV7-9	TRBJ2-1	TGTGCCAGCAGCCACCAGGGGCAACTCAATGAGCAGTTCTTC	CASSHQGQLNEQFF
.	.	TRBV19	TRBJ2-1	TGTGCCAGTAGTATCTCACAGACAGGCCACAATGAGCAGTTCTTC	CASSISQTGHNEQFF
.	TRBD2	TRBV9	TRBJ2-1	TGTGCCAGCAGTACTGCGGCGGGGGGGTCGGATGAGCAGTTCTTC	CASSTAAGGSDEQFF
.	TRBD1	TRBV9	TRBJ2-3	TGTGCCAGCAGCGTAGACGGCGGGACAGGTGGTACGCAGTATTTT	CASSVDGGTGGTQYF
.	.	TRBV7-9	TRBJ1-6	TGTGCCAGCAGCTTAGAAGGCGACAGTTCACCCCTCCACTTT	CASSLEGDSSPLHF
.	.	TRBV7-2	TRBJ1-4	TGTGCCAGCAGCTTAGGCGGGGAAAAACTGTTTTTT	CASSLGGEKLFF
.	TRBD1	TRBV27	TRBJ1-2	TGTGCCAGCAGTTTATATCCCCCCGGACAGGGCCAAGGCTACACCTTC	CASSLYPPGQGQGYTF
.	.	TRBV30	TRBJ1-3	TGTGCCTGGACAGGGGTTCGTGGAAACACCATATATTTT	CAWTGVRGNTIYF
.	TRBD1	TRBV6-2/TRBV6-3	TRBJ1-2	TGTGCCAGCAGCTTGGACAGGAACTATGGCTACACCTTC	CASSLDRNYGYTF
.	TRBD2	TRBV7-2	TRBJ2-1	TGTGCCAGCAGCTTCAGGGCTAGCGGTGAGCAGTTCTTC	CASSFRASGEQFF
.	.	TRBV28	TRBJ1-1	TGTGCCACGGGTGCGGGAGCTTTCTTT	CATGAGAFF
.	TRBD1	TRBV10-3	TRBJ1-5	TGTGCCATCAAAGGGGACAGGGGGCACAATCAGCCCCAGCATTTT	CAIKGDRGHNQPQHF
.	TRBD1	TRBV15	TRBJ1-5	TGTGCCACCAGCAGGGACAGGTTGGACAGCAATCAGCCCCAGCATTTT	CATSRDRLDSNQPQHF
.	TRBD1	TRBV28	TRBJ1-5	TGTGCCAGCAGTTTAATTCAGGGGGCTTATCAGCCCCAGCATTTT	CASSLIQGAYQPQHF
.	.	TRBV7-9	TRBJ1-5	TGTGCCAGCAGCCAAACAGGGAGCAGCCAGCCCCAGCATTTT	CASSQTGSSQPQHF
.	.	TRBV10-2	TRBJ1-6	TGCGCCAGCAGTGATGAGAGCTCCTATAATTCACCCCTCCACTTT	CASSDESSYNSPLHF
.	TRBD1	TRBV6-5	TRBJ2-5	TGTGCCAGCCAAAACGGACAGGGAACAGAGACCCAGTACTTC	CASQNGQGTETQYF
.	.	TRBV5-1	TRBJ2-3	TGCGCCAGCAGCTTGGTTGGAGGGTTGACAGATACGCAGTATTTT	CASSLVGGLTDTQYF
few	.	TRBV5-4	TRBJ1-4	TGTGCCAGCAGCTTGGATCGTGGCCGGCAAGGGAGTTTT	CASSLDRGRQGSF